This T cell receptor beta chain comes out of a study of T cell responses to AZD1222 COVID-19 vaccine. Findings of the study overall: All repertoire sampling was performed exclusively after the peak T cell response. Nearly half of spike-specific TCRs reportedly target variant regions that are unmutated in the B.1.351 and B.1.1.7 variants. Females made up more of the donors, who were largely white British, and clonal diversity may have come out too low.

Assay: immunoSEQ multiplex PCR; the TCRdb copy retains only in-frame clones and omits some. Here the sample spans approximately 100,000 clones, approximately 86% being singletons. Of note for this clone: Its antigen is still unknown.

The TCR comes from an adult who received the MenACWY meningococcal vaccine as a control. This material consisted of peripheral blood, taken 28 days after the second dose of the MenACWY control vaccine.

The CDR3 bases are TGCGCCAGCAGCTTAAGGACAGGGAGCGGCACTGAAGCTTTCTTT. It yields the protein CASSLRTGSGTEAFF. The chain joins TRBV5-1 to TRBJ1-1; 8 bases align to TRBD1. The CDR3 length is 15 residues. Germline trimming cut 2 bases from V and 4 bases from J; bases unmatched to any gene: 7. CDR1 and CDR2 from the germline V gene are SGHRS and YFSETQ. The full variable domain, with the rest looked up from reference TRBV5-1 and TRBJ1-1, is KAGVTQTPRYLIKTRGQQVTLSCSPISGHRSVSWYQQTPGQGLQFLFEYFSETQRNKGNFPGRFSGRQFSNSRSEMNVSTLELGDSALYLCASSLRTGSGTEAFFGQGTRLTVV.